This TCR beta chain was obtained from a study of graft-versus-host responses after intestinal transplantation. Study-wide context: Each transplant was multivisceral, liver-intestinal, or isolated intestinal. Every transplant recipient was induced with anti-thymocyte globulin, then maintained on tacrolimus and steroids for 2 to 4 years.

Here immunoSEQ multiplex PCR was the method, and the copy in TCRdb shows in-frame clones only, minus some. The data hold around 88,000 clones, with approximately 90% observed a single time. V dropped 1 base and J dropped 8; count of bases not matched to a gene: 6. CDR3 length: 16 amino acids. The germline V gene has CDR1 SEHNR and CDR2 FQNEAQ (reference sequence). This clone was seen once. Its antigen remains unidentified. This clonotype was obtained from a human donor who was the organ donor for an intestinal transplant. This material consisted of unstimulated CD8+ T cells sorted from spleen or lymph node cells, taken before transplant. V usage is TRBV7-9 and J usage is TRBJ2-1; 12 bases agree with TRBD2. CDR3 coding DNA: TGTGCCAGCAGCTTAGTGACTAGCGGGAGCATCGATGAGCAGTTCTTC. Translating it yields CASSLVTSGSIDEQFF.